The 7 T cell receptor beta chains listed next were all sequenced from one sample in a study of T cell responses to AZD1222 COVID-19 vaccine. The data were produced by immunoSEQ multiplex PCR, yet TCRdb's version contains in-frame clones alone and is incomplete. The sample lists about 200,000 clones, roughly nine tenths occurring once. The sample consisted of peripheral blood, taken 28 days after the second AZD1222 dose. These receptors were collected from an adult who received the AZD1222 COVID-19 vaccine.

The rearrangement uses TRBV9 and TRBJ1-1, with a weak D call TRBD1 (5 bases). From germline, CDR1 is SGDLS and CDR2 YYNGEE. This CDR3 is built from 13 residues. V lost 4 bases to trimming and J lost 3 bases, with 10 bases between them. CDR3: CASSSGGDTEAFF. As DNA, the CDR3 is TGTGCCAGCAGCTCGGGAGGGGACACTGAAGCTTTCTTT.

V gene TRBV9 combines with J gene TRBJ2-2, with a weak D call TRBD1 (6 bases). Looked up from germline, CDR1 is SGDLS and CDR2 is YYNGEE. Trimming took off 0 bases at V and 0 bases at J, with 9 bases between the two ends. The CDR3 totals 16 residues. The CDR3 loop is CASSVEGVTNTGELFF. The DNA for the CDR3 is TGTGCCAGCAGCGTAGAGGGGGTAACGAACACCGGGGAGCTGTTTTTT.

The chain has TRBV6-2 or TRBV6-3 and TRBJ2-7, with 8 bases aligning to TRBD1. From germline, CDR1 is MNHEY and CDR2 SVGEGT. J was trimmed by 3 bases and V by 6 bases; bases with no gene match: 7. CDR3 length: 14 residues. The CDR3 sequence: CASSRTGSLYEQYF. The CDR3 DNA is TGTGCCAGCAGCAGGACAGGGAGCCTCTACGAGCAGTACTTC.

The chain employs TRBV30 and TRBJ1-2; TRBD1 matches 12 bases. With V trimmed by 4 bases and J by 8 bases, 8 bases remained unmatched. Germline values: CDR1 GTSNPN, CDR2 SVGIG (reference sequence). CDR3 length: 14 residues. CDR3 nucleotides: TGTGCCTGGACCCCGCGGGACAGGGGGCGAGGCTACACCTTC. Translation gives CAWTPRDRGRGYTF.

CDR3 sequence (DNA): TGTGCCAGCAGCTGGGACAGTCGAACTGAAGCTTTCTTT. As protein: CASSWDSRTEAFF. The V and J genes are TRBV5-4 and TRBJ1-1; 7 positions agree with TRBD1. The CDR3 totals 13 residues. The trim removed 3 bases at V and 5 bases at J, leaving 4 bases unmatched. The germline CDR1 and CDR2 sequences are SGHNT and YYREEE (reference sequence).

This chain uses TRBV30 with TRBJ1-2; no clear D. CDR1 is GTSNPN, CDR2 SVGIG, per germline (reference sequence). The CDR3 extends over 13 amino acids. The germline V and J ends were trimmed by 0 bases and 7 bases, with 12 bases remaining between them. CDR3 in DNA: TGTGCCTGGAGTGTACTAGTGCATTCTGGCTACACCTTC. Translation gives CAWSVLVHSGYTF. Together with reference TRBV30 and TRBJ1-2, the CDR3 gives the full variable domain: SQTIHQWPATLVQPVGSPLSLECTVEGTSNPNLYWYRQAAGRGLQLLFYSVGIGQISSEVPQNLSASRPQDRQFILSSKKLLLSDSGFYLCAWSVLVHSGYTFGSGTRLTVV.

The rearrangement uses TRBV7-9 and TRBJ2-5, with a possible D match to TRBD2 (5 bases). The CDR3 length is 16 residues. The germline V and J ends were trimmed by 2 bases and 5 bases, with 18 bases remaining between them. Germline V gene data show CDR1 as SEHNR and CDR2 as FQNEAQ (reference sequence). This chain's CDR3 is CASSLWVGVSSETQYF. CDR3 coding DNA: TGTGCCAGCAGCTTATGGGTGGGAGTTTCCTCGGAGACCCAGTACTTC.